These 20 T cell receptor beta chains were sequenced from one sample in a study of patients and donors after allogeneic stem cell transplantation. From the RT-PCR reads, TCRdb called clonotypes with MiXCR, one entry per CDR3 protein. The table lists over 150,000 distinct CDR3 sequences, 40% to 45% of them singletons. Specimen: blood, either unsorted or a sorted T cell fraction (not recorded which). The receptor set was obtained from a human donor who was either an allogeneic HSCT recipient or a stem cell or donor lymphocyte infusion donor (not recorded which). It is not recorded whose cells these are; they may come from a transplant donor.

The chain is built from TRBV18 and TRBJ2-1; D might be TRBD2 (5 bases). Germline CDR1 and CDR2: KGHSH and LQKENI. The CDR3 loop spans 16 amino acids. Trimming removed 5 bases at V and 0 bases at J, with 14 bases between. The CDR3 is CASSEISGSSYNEQFF. The CDR3 DNA reads as TGTGCCAGCTCAGAGATCAGCGGTAGCTCCTACAATGAGCAGTTCTTC.

This chain connects TRBV7-9 to TRBJ1-5; 7 bases are shared with TRBD1. The CDR3 sequence is 16 residues long. Trimming removed 0 bases from V and 2 bases from J; junction bases left unmatched: 4. Looked up from germline, CDR1 is SEHNR and CDR2 is FQNEAQ (reference sequence). The CDR3 nucleotides read TGTGCCAGCAGCTTAGCGCTGCAGGGGGGCAATCAGCCCCAGCATTTT. Encoded protein: CASSLALQGGNQPQHF.

DNA for the CDR3: TGTGCCAGCAGCCAAGAAGTCGGACAGGACGGTTGGAAAGGCGATGAGCAGTTCTTC. Protein: CASSQEVGQDGWKGDEQFF. The gene calls are TRBV14 and TRBJ2-1, with TRBD1 identical over 7 bases. The CDR3 is 19 residues long. CDR1 SGHDN and CDR2 FVKESK come from the germline V gene. J lost 8 bases, V lost 0 bases, and 19 bases had no gene match.

The rearrangement uses TRBV7-8 and TRBJ1-4; 7 bases align to TRBD1. The ends lost 3 bases at V and 6 bases at J; junction bases unmatched: 7. The CDR3 extends over 15 amino acids. Germline-derived CDR1 and CDR2 are SGHVS and FQNEAQ. In DNA, the CDR3 is TGTGCCAGCAGCTTTGGACAGGTTATGGATGAAAAACTGTTTTTT. It yields the protein CASSFGQVMDEKLFF.

This clonotype was observed a few times. The V call is TRBV6-5, the J call TRBJ2-1, with 9 nucleotides matching TRBD2. Trimming cost V 1 base and J 6 bases; bases outside gene matches: 7. The CDR3 is 16 amino acids. Germline V gene data show CDR1 as MNHEY and CDR2 as SVGAGI. Here the CDR3 reads CASSYFSGSQSNEQFF. The CDR3 bases are TGTGCCAGCAGTTACTTTAGCGGGAGCCAATCCAATGAGCAGTTCTTC.

The chain combines TRBV5-1 with TRBJ2-7; D is possibly TRBD2 (6 bases). The CDR3 consists of 17 residues. Germline CDR1 SGHRS, CDR2 YFSETQ. V was clipped by 4 bases and J by 4 bases, with 24 bases between them. In nucleotides, the CDR3 is TGCGCCAGCAGCCGGGAGACCCCCGGGACGGTAGGATACGAGCAGTACTTC. Amino acids: CASSRETPGTVGYEQYF.

This clonotype was found once. The chain is built from TRBV19 and TRBJ1-1; 7 bases match TRBD1. V shed 3 bases and J 6 bases; nucleotides not matched to a gene: 1. Germline V gene sequence: CDR1 LNHDA, CDR2 SQIVND (reference sequence). The CDR3 contains 12 residues. CDR3 nucleotide sequence: TGTGCCAGTAGTATGGGGACAGCTGAAGCTTTCTTT. Translated: CASSMGTAEAFF.

The chain recombines TRBV6-5 with TRBJ1-1; possibly TRBD1 for D (5 bases). CDR3 size: 12 residues. Germline CDR1 and CDR2: MNHEY and SVGAGI. With 4 bases removed from V and 11 bases from J, the gap between germline ends came to 14 bases. CDR3 DNA sequence: TGTGCCAGCAGTTCCCTATCAAGGGGCGCTTTCTTT. Translated, it gives CASSSLSRGAFF.

The chain links TRBV9 to TRBJ2-1, with 9 bases matching TRBD2. J lost 5 bases, V lost 0 bases, and 6 bases had no gene match. Germline V CDR1 and CDR2: SGDLS, YYNGEE. This CDR3 is 16 amino acids long. The DNA for the CDR3 is TGTGCCAGCAGCGTAGCGGGCGGGAGGGATAACAATGAGCAGTTCTTC. Protein product: CASSVAGGRDNNEQFF.

This chain connects TRBV24-1 to TRBJ2-2; 7 nucleotides agree with TRBD2. Looked up from germline, CDR1 is KGHDR and CDR2 is SFDVKD. The CDR3 totals 17 residues. The junction had 6 bases not matched to a gene; V was cut back by 3 bases and J by 0 bases. The CDR3 DNA reads TGTGCCACCAGTGATCGAGCTAGCGGTGCGAACACCGGGGAGCTGTTTTTT. Protein sequence: CATSDRASGANTGELFF.

The chain carries TRBV5-1 and TRBJ1-2; 8 bases fit TRBD1. This CDR3 spans 15 amino acids. V was clipped by 4 bases and J by 5 bases; unmatched bases: 10. CDR1 SGHRS and CDR2 YFSETQ come from the germline V gene. The CDR3 DNA follows: TGCGCCAGCAGCCGAGACAGGGGAGAACGGTATGGCTACACCTTC. It specifies CASSRDRGERYGYTF.

This clonotype has a handful of counts. The chain has TRBV12-3 or TRBV12-4 and TRBJ2-1, with D possibly TRBD2 on 6 matching bases. The CDR3 is 13 amino acids. Trimming stripped 6 bases from V and 6 bases from J, with 12 bases between. CDR3 sequence reads: CASSPGTLNEQFF. The CDR3 DNA reads TGTGCCAGCAGCCCCGGGACTCTCAATGAGCAGTTCTTC.

The V call is TRBV25-1, the J call TRBJ1-6; D unresolved. Trimming stripped 2 bases from V and 10 bases from J, with 12 bases between. Germline V gene data show CDR1 as MGHDK and CDR2 as SYGVNS. CDR3 length equals 14 residues. The CDR3 spells CASSEVGLHSPLHF. CDR3 DNA: TGTGCCAGCAGTGAAGTAGGCCTCCACTCACCCCTCCACTTT.

This clonotype was detected only a few times. The chain links TRBV18 to TRBJ2-7, with 10 bases fitting TRBD2. The germline V gene has CDR1 KGHSH and CDR2 LQKENI. The CDR3 has 15 amino acids. The ends lost 1 base at V and 2 bases at J; junction bases unmatched: 2. CDR3 bases: TGTGCCAGCTCACCACGGACTAGCGGTACCTACGAGCAGTACTTC. This gives the protein CASSPRTSGTYEQYF.

The chain's CDR3 is CASNKGRSSYEQYF. Written as DNA, the CDR3 is TGTGCCAGCAACAAGGGACGGAGCTCCTACGAGCAGTACTTC. The rearrangement links TRBV27 to TRBJ2-7; D tentatively reads TRBD1 or TRBD2 (5 bases each). The CDR3 extends over 14 amino acids. V shed 7 bases and J shed 0 bases, with 13 bases lying between them. The germline gives CDR1 MNHEY, CDR2 SMNVEV (reference sequence).

The genes are TRBV10-2 and TRBJ1-3; D possibly corresponds to TRBD1 (6 bases). V was pared by 4 bases and J by 5 bases, with 21 bases between. In germline, CDR1 is WSHSY, CDR2 SAAADI. This CDR3 has 17 residues. The CDR3: CASSGRRGTLFRNTIYF. As DNA, the CDR3 is TGCGCCAGCAGTGGCCGCCGGGGGACACTGTTCAGAAACACCATATATTTT.

The chain has TRBV7-9 and TRBJ2-4; D not resolved. This CDR3 is built from 18 residues. Germline V lookup: CDR1 SEHNR, CDR2 FQNEAQ (reference sequence). Trimming took 1 base from V and 0 from J, leaving 16 bases between them. In DNA, the CDR3 is TGTGCCAGCAGCTTAGACTTTGACCCCGTCTCAGCCAAAAACATTCAGTACTTC. The encoded protein is CASSLDFDPVSAKNIQYF.

V and J are TRBV7-6 and TRBJ2-5; tentatively, D is TRBD1 or TRBD2 (5 bases each). The germline V and J ends were trimmed by 4 bases and 5 bases, with 14 bases remaining between them. CDR1 and CDR2 (germline): SGHVS, FNYEAQ. This CDR3 comprises 14 residues. The CDR3 protein is CASSYGAAAETQYF. CDR3 DNA: TGTGCCAGCAGCTACGGGGCAGCAGCGGAGACCCAGTACTTC. Full variable domain (remainder filled in from reference TRBV7-6 and TRBJ2-5): GAGVSQSPRYKVTKRGQDVALRCDPISGHVSLYWYRQALGQGPEFLTYFNYEAQQDKSGLPNDRFSAERPEGSISTLTIQRTEQRDSAMYRCASSYGAAAETQYFGPGTRLLVL.

The sample holds many counts of this clonotype. The J gene is TRBJ1-6, the V gene TRBV5-6; the D is unclear. Germline lookup yields CDR1 SGHDT and CDR2 YYEEEE. V gave up 0 bases and J gave up 5 bases, with 9 bases separating them. There are 15 residues in the CDR3. Here the CDR3 DNA reads TGTGCCAGCAGCTTGGACCTCCGAGATAATTCACCCCTCCACTTT. Protein product: CASSLDLRDNSPLHF.

This clonotype was seen only a few times. The chain employs TRBV3-1 and TRBJ2-7, with TRBD2 identical over 10 bases. V lost 3 bases and J lost 5; bases outside the gene matches: 7. There are 15 residues in the CDR3. Germline loops: CDR1 LGHDT, CDR2 YNNKEL (reference sequence). Here the CDR3 DNA reads TGTGCCAGCAGCCATTTGGGACTAGCGCTGGACGAGCAGTACTTC. Translated, it gives CASSHLGLALDEQYF.